This passage covers 13 T cell receptor beta chains from one sample sequenced in a study of T cells in localized non-small cell lung cancer. Sequencing used immunoSEQ multiplex PCR; TCRdb keeps in-frame clones, though not all of them. The sample includes over 40,000 clones, approximately 91% seen only once; the top ten take 2.6%. Sequenced here: peripheral blood, sampled before any cancer treatment. Receptors originate from a female donor over 55 with stage I squamous cell lung carcinoma.

The genes are TRBV15 and TRBJ2-3; D remains unclear. Trimming stripped 0 bases from V and 6 bases from J, with 10 bases between. CDR3 length equals 14 residues. In germline, CDR1 is LNHNV, CDR2 YYDKDF (reference sequence). For the CDR3, the DNA is TGTGCCACCAGCAGAGATTCCCCTGCCGATACGCAGTATTTT. Translation: CATSRDSPADTQYF. The full variable domain, completed using reference TRBV15 and TRBJ2-3, is DAMVIQNPRYQVTQFGKPVTLSCSQTLNHNVMYWYQQKSSQAPKLLFHYYDKDFNNEADTPDNFQSRRPNTSFCFLDIRSPGLGDTAMYLCATSRDSPADTQYFGPGTRLTVL.

The chain carries TRBV6-6 and TRBJ2-1; weak D call: TRBD1 (6 bases). The CDR3 has 13 amino acids. Germline loops: CDR1 MNHNY, CDR2 SVGAGI (reference sequence). V lost 4 bases, J lost 8 bases, and 12 bases lay in between. Here the CDR3 reads CASSSTGWYEQFF. CDR3 sequence (DNA): TGTGCCAGCAGTTCTACAGGGTGGTATGAGCAGTTCTTC.

The chain uses TRBV4-3 and TRBJ2-2; 12 nucleotides line up with TRBD2. Germline CDR1 and CDR2: LGHNA and YSLEER. V lost 0 bases, J lost 4 bases, and 9 bases stayed unmatched. The CDR3 has 19 residues. The CDR3 sequence is CASSQDPLAGGPGTGELFF. Written as DNA, the CDR3 is TGCGCCAGCAGCCAAGATCCGCTAGCGGGAGGGCCTGGCACCGGGGAGCTGTTTTTT.

The V and J genes are TRBV6-5 and TRBJ2-7, with D perhaps TRBD1 or TRBD2 (6 bases each). The germline V gene has CDR1 MNHEY and CDR2 SVGAGI. The CDR3 runs to 13 residues. V was pared by 6 bases and J by 3 bases, with 12 bases between. The CDR3 loop reads CASSGRGHYEQYF. The CDR3 bases are TGTGCCAGCAGCGGCCGGGGGCACTACGAGCAGTACTTC.

This chain connects TRBV14 to TRBJ2-5; D not certain. This CDR3 has 15 residues. Germline V gene data show CDR1 as SGHDN and CDR2 as FVKESK. Trimming took 0 bases from V and 5 from J, leaving 13 bases between them. CDR3 in DNA: TGTGCCAGCAGCCAAGACCCCGCTAGGCGGGAGACCCAGTACTTC. Translated, it gives CASSQDPARRETQYF.

This sequence joins TRBV11-1 and TRBJ2-1; a possible D gene is TRBD2 (6 bases). The CDR3 spans 15 residues. V dropped 1 base and J dropped 1 base, with 8 bases sitting between them. The germline CDR1 and CDR2 sequences are SGHAT and FQDESV (reference sequence). The CDR3 region is CASSLGLVSYNEQFF. The CDR3 DNA follows: TGTGCCAGCAGCTTAGGACTAGTATCCTACAATGAGCAGTTCTTC.

This chain uses TRBV30 with TRBJ1-5; 11 bases match TRBD1. Per germline, CDR1 GTSNPN and CDR2 SVGIG (reference sequence). This CDR3 has 17 amino acids. V shed 0 bases, J shed 0 bases, and the junction held 4 bases outside the gene matches. Here the CDR3 DNA reads TGTGCCTGGAGTGTACGGGGACAGGGGGTTAGCAATCAGCCCCAGCATTTT. It specifies CAWSVRGQGVSNQPQHF.

The V gene is TRBV6-5, the J gene TRBJ2-7, with 9 bases lining up with TRBD2. Per the germline V gene, CDR1 is MNHEY and CDR2 is SVGAGI. Unmatched junction bases numbered 6, after V lost 8 bases and J lost 4 bases. The CDR3 length is 13 residues. CDR3 region: CASLTGLAYEQYF. As DNA, the CDR3 is TGTGCCAGCCTAACGGGACTAGCTTACGAGCAGTACTTC.

This clone was seen a single time. The chain combines TRBV7-2 with TRBJ2-5, with 12 bases that match TRBD1. Germline loops: CDR1 SGHTA, CDR2 FQGNSA. The CDR3 spans 17 residues. J lost 5 bases, V lost 2 bases, and 9 bases had no gene match. The CDR3 sequence is CASSLQSGTGGLETQYF. CDR3 bases: TGTGCCAGCAGCTTACAATCCGGGACAGGGGGCTTGGAGACCCAGTACTTC.

V usage is TRBV19 and J usage is TRBJ1-1; the match to TRBD1 covers 7 bases. Germline assignment: CDR1 LNHDA and CDR2 SQIVND (reference sequence). V dropped 5 bases and J dropped 8; count of bases not matched to a gene: 11. The CDR3 covers 14 residues. DNA for the CDR3: TGTGCCAGTAGTCCCGGGGACAGTAAAAGGGAAGCTTTCTTT. It codes for CASSPGDSKREAFF. Variable domain in full (rest from reference TRBV19 and TRBJ1-1): DGGITQSPKYLFRKEGQNVTLSCEQNLNHDAMYWYRQDPGQGLRLIYYSQIVNDFQKGDIAEGYSVSREKKESFPLTVTSAQKNPTAFYLCASSPGDSKREAFFGQGTRLTVV.

V and J are TRBV7-3 and TRBJ2-5; TRBD2 matches at 12 bases. CDR1 and CDR2 (germline): SGHTA, FQGTGA. Germline trimming cut 5 bases from V and 1 base from J; bases unmatched to any gene: 2. This CDR3 has 15 residues. CDR3 loop: CASSLTSGSQETQYF. Written as DNA, the CDR3 is TGTGCCAGCAGCCTGACTAGCGGGAGCCAAGAGACCCAGTACTTC. Together with reference TRBV7-3 and TRBJ2-5, the CDR3 gives the full variable domain: GAGVSQTPSNKVTEKGKYVELRCDPISGHTALYWYRQSLGQGPEFLIYFQGTGAADDSGLPNDRFFAVRPEGSVSTLKIQRTERGDSAVYLCASSLTSGSQETQYFGPGTRLLVL.

This sequence joins TRBV7-6 and TRBJ2-6; no clear D gene. Germline loops: CDR1 SGHVS, CDR2 FNYEAQ. CDR3 length equals 15 residues. With 6 bases removed from V and 0 bases from J, the gap between germline ends came to 9 bases. The CDR3 coding sequence is TGTGCCAGCAGTGCCGTGCCCTCTGGGGCCAACGTCCTGACTTTC. It specifies CASSAVPSGANVLTF.

The rearrangement uses TRBV18 and TRBJ2-7; D possibly uses TRBD1 or TRBD2 (6 bases each). V was pared by 0 bases and J by 1 base, with 13 bases between. The germline V gene encodes CDR1 KGHSH and CDR2 LQKENI. The CDR3 is 16 amino acids. DNA of the CDR3: TGTGCCAGCTCACCACCGAGGGGGGCGAAATCCTACGAGCAGTACTTC. This translates into CASSPPRGAKSYEQYF.